This T cell receptor (beta chain) comes out of a study of shared clonotypes between healthy human individuals. At the level of the study: Each donor's CD4 naive and CD4 memory cells filled three plates apiece, CD8 naive two, and CD8 memory one.

Participating donors were healthy, HIV-negative adults free of recent acute infections or vaccinations. Only in-frame clones appear in the TCRdb table, and some are missing; sequencing was by immunoSEQ multiplex PCR. The data show some 1,100,000 clones, with approximately 80% seen just once and about 0.52% held by the top ten. Germline V gene data show CDR1 as SGHVS and CDR2 as FQNEAQ. V was trimmed by 5 bases and J by 7 bases, leaving 12 bases between them. The CDR3 is 13 amino acids. The sample was memory CD4+ T cells from PBMCs. The subset was: CD45RA-negative fraction. The chain joins TRBV7-8 to TRBJ1-5; D possibly corresponds to TRBD1 (6 bases). The receptor comes from a man between 18 and 35 years old in good health. Some clones in this sample may be carry-over from other donors' samples. CDR3 nucleotide sequence: TGTGCCAGCAGCGGGGACATTGGACAGCCCCAGCATTTT. This codes for CASSGDIGQPQHF. The full variable domain, with the rest looked up from reference TRBV7-8 and TRBJ1-5, is GAGVSQSPRYKVAKRGQDVALRCDPISGHVSLFWYQQALGQGPEFLTYFQNEAQLDKSGLPSDRFFAERPEGSVSTLKIQRTQQEDSAVYLCASSGDIGQPQHFGDGTRLSIL.